These 5 T cell receptor beta chains were sequenced from one sample in a study of early T cells in non-severe SARS-CoV-2 infection. TCRdb passed the 5' RACE reads through MiXCR, listing each CDR3 protein once. This sample has about 83,000 distinct CDR3 sequences, with 8.5% to 12% found just once. Sequenced here: whole blood, sampled at baseline. The receptors were gathered from an adult who was a healthcare worker with PCR-confirmed SARS-CoV-2 infection or an uninfected control (not recorded which).

This clonotype was picked up many times. The chain combines TRBV25-1 with TRBJ2-2; D gene uncertain. There are 15 residues in the CDR3. V lost 1 base and J 4 bases, leaving 10 bases between the germline ends. Germline V gene sequence: CDR1 MGHDK, CDR2 SYGVNS. DNA of the CDR3: TGTGCCAGCAGTGAATTGGGCGGACCCACCGGGGAGCTGTTTTTT. Its translation is CASSELGGPTGELFF.

This clonotype was found many times. The chain employs TRBV14 and TRBJ2-1, with no clear D. V was shortened by 1 base and J by 1 base, with 8 bases between the two germline ends. The length of the CDR3 is 15 residues. Germline CDR1 and CDR2: SGHDN and FVKESK. CDR3 DNA: TGTGCCAGCAGCCAAGGGCCCGAGTCCTACAATGAGCAGTTCTTC. Its translation: CASSQGPESYNEQFF.

In its sample, this clonotype was seen a few times. The chain is built from TRBV7-9 and TRBJ2-6; D is possibly TRBD2 (5 bases). Germline CDR1 reads SEHNR; CDR2 reads FQNEAQ (reference sequence). Trimming removed 7 bases at V and 3 bases at J, with 16 bases between. The CDR3 covers 16 residues. CDR3: CASMVGADSGANVLTF. The CDR3, as DNA: TGTGCCAGCATGGTTGGAGCGGATAGTGGGGCCAACGTCCTGACTTTC.

This rearrangement joins TRBV19 to TRBJ2-1; 14 bases agree with TRBD2. Unmatched junction bases numbered 5, after V lost 6 bases and J lost 7 bases. The CDR3 length is 15 residues. Germline V CDR1 and CDR2: LNHDA, SQIVND (reference sequence). The CDR3 loop is CASSPTSGRGNEQFF. The CDR3, as DNA: TGTGCCAGTAGCCCGACTAGCGGGAGGGGGAATGAGCAGTTCTTC.

This clonotype was counted between two and nine times. The V and J genes are TRBV7-2 and TRBJ2-1; D might be TRBD2 (6 bases). In germline, CDR1 is SGHTA, CDR2 FQGNSA. The CDR3 contains 15 residues. Trimming took off 3 bases at V and 3 bases at J, with 12 bases between the two ends. Written as DNA, the CDR3 is TGTGCCAGCAGCTTCGCTAGCGAACTCTACAATGAGCAGTTCTTC. Amino acid sequence: CASSFASELYNEQFF.